The rows below give T cell receptor beta chains drawn from one sample of a study of T cell repertoires in cytomegalovirus infection. Antigens for these TCRs are unknown. In TCRdb, the reads were re-called with MiXCR into one record per CDR3 protein. The data hold about 310,000 distinct CDR3 sequences, with about 25% observed a single time. The sample consisted of cultured PBMCs, taken from culture after CMV antigen stimulation. The receptor source for this set is a human donor in good health (CMV status not recorded). Some clones in this sample may be carry-over from other donors' samples. Each CDR3 is given with its conserved first and last residue. Fields, in order: V gene, D gene, clone size, J gene, CDR3 DNA, CDR3 protein. The D gene is left open where the match is weak. Clone size is stated in some rows and not others, as once, few, many or a class when expanded.

v_call: TRBV7-2
d_call: .
clone_size: .
j_call: TRBJ1-2
cdr3_nt: TGTGCCAGCAGCCTCTACAGGGAAAGCTATGGCTACACCTTC
cdr3_aa: CASSLYRESYGYTF

v_call: TRBV11-2
d_call: .
clone_size: few
j_call: TRBJ1-3
cdr3_nt: TGTGCCAGCAGTTCCAACAGGGACTCTGGAAACACCATATATTTT
cdr3_aa: CASSSNRDSGNTIYF

v_call: TRBV12-3/TRBV12-4
d_call: TRBD1
clone_size: .
j_call: TRBJ1-1
cdr3_nt: TGTGCCAGCAGGGCGAGGACAGGGGGGATGAACACTGAAGCTTTCTTT
cdr3_aa: CASRARTGGMNTEAFF

v_call: TRBV5-1
d_call: .
clone_size: .
j_call: TRBJ2-1
cdr3_nt: TGCGCCAGCAGCTTGGGACGGTCTAGCTCCTACAATGAGCAGTTCTTC
cdr3_aa: CASSLGRSSSYNEQFF

v_call: TRBV7-2
d_call: .
clone_size: few
j_call: TRBJ1-4
cdr3_nt: TGTGCCAGCAGCTTAGACGGTGAAAAACTGTTTTTT
cdr3_aa: CASSLDGEKLFF

v_call: TRBV28
d_call: TRBD1
clone_size: .
j_call: TRBJ1-3
cdr3_nt: TGTGCCAGCAGATCCCGGACAGGGTTAGGAAACACCATATATTTT
cdr3_aa: CASRSRTGLGNTIYF

v_call: TRBV28
d_call: TRBD1
clone_size: few
j_call: TRBJ2-1
cdr3_nt: TGTGCCAGCAGTTTACTGGCCGGGACAGGGGAGAATGAGCAGTTCTTC
cdr3_aa: CASSLLAGTGENEQFF

v_call: TRBV6-5
d_call: .
clone_size: once
j_call: TRBJ2-2
cdr3_nt: TGTGCCAGCAGTTCGATCAGGGGCGCGGATGGGGAGCTGTTTTTT
cdr3_aa: CASSSIRGADGELFF

v_call: TRBV7-2
d_call: TRBD1
clone_size: many
j_call: TRBJ1-1
cdr3_nt: TGTGCCAGCAGCTTAGCGGGGACAGCTAACACTGAAGCTTTCTTT
cdr3_aa: CASSLAGTANTEAFF

v_call: TRBV7-6
d_call: TRBD1
clone_size: few
j_call: TRBJ1-1
cdr3_nt: TGTGCCAGCAGCCAGCAGGGGGGGGCGAGTGAAGCTTTCTTT
cdr3_aa: CASSQQGGASEAFF

v_call: TRBV20-1
d_call: TRBD2
clone_size: few
j_call: TRBJ2-5
cdr3_nt: TGCAGTGCCATAGCGGGGACCTTCCAAGAGACCCAGTACTTC
cdr3_aa: CSAIAGTFQETQYF

v_call: TRBV7-6
d_call: .
clone_size: .
j_call: TRBJ1-3
cdr3_nt: TGTGCCAGCAGCAAGGGCCAGGGAAACACCATATATTTT
cdr3_aa: CASSKGQGNTIYF

v_call: TRBV20-1
d_call: TRBD2
clone_size: .
j_call: TRBJ2-1
cdr3_nt: TGCAGTGCCTCCTCACCCGGACTAGCTTCGTTAAATGAGCAGTTCTTC
cdr3_aa: CSASSPGLASLNEQFF

v_call: TRBV7-6
d_call: .
clone_size: many
j_call: TRBJ2-1
cdr3_nt: TGTGCCAGCAGCTCGCTAGAGGCTGAGCAGTTCTTC
cdr3_aa: CASSSLEAEQFF

v_call: TRBV7-2
d_call: TRBD2
clone_size: few
j_call: TRBJ2-1
cdr3_nt: TGTGCCAGCAGCTACCCCAGGAGCGGGGCCTCCTACAATGAGCAGTTCTTC
cdr3_aa: CASSYPRSGASYNEQFF

v_call: TRBV11-1
d_call: .
clone_size: .
j_call: TRBJ2-7
cdr3_nt: TGTGCCAGCAGCTTCGGCGGGAACTCCTACGAGCAGTACTTC
cdr3_aa: CASSFGGNSYEQYF

v_call: TRBV6-1
d_call: .
clone_size: many
j_call: TRBJ1-5
cdr3_nt: TGTGCCAGCAGCGGCGTGGGATCCAATCAGCCCCAGCATTTT
cdr3_aa: CASSGVGSNQPQHF

v_call: TRBV7-2
d_call: .
clone_size: few
j_call: TRBJ2-4
cdr3_nt: TGTGCCAGCAGCAATCGACAGGGACTAGCCAAAAACATTCAGTACTTC
cdr3_aa: CASSNRQGLAKNIQYF

v_call: TRBV6-5
d_call: .
clone_size: .
j_call: TRBJ2-3
cdr3_nt: TGTGCCAGCAAGACACCTCTCGGCACAGATACGCAGTATTTT
cdr3_aa: CASKTPLGTDTQYF

v_call: TRBV6-5
d_call: .
clone_size: many
j_call: TRBJ2-7
cdr3_nt: TGTGCCAGCAGTTACTCTGGGACGGGACACAGCTCCTACGAGCAGTACTTC
cdr3_aa: CASSYSGTGHSSYEQYF

v_call: TRBV7-2
d_call: .
clone_size: .
j_call: TRBJ1-1
cdr3_nt: TGTGCCAGCAGCCTCACGACAGATACTAACACTGAAGCTTTCTTT
cdr3_aa: CASSLTTDTNTEAFF

v_call: TRBV7-9
d_call: TRBD1
clone_size: few
j_call: TRBJ2-5
cdr3_nt: TGTGCCAGCAGCAAGGACAGGGTGGGCCAAGAGACCCAGTACTTC
cdr3_aa: CASSKDRVGQETQYF

v_call: TRBV7-2
d_call: TRBD1
clone_size: .
j_call: TRBJ2-1
cdr3_nt: TGTGCCAGCAGCTTAGAGAGACAGGGTAACAATGAGCAGTTCTTC
cdr3_aa: CASSLERQGNNEQFF

v_call: TRBV3-1
d_call: .
clone_size: .
j_call: TRBJ1-3
cdr3_nt: TGTGCCAGCAGCCAAGATTGGAGGGGAAACACCATATATTTT
cdr3_aa: CASSQDWRGNTIYF

v_call: TRBV20-1
d_call: TRBD2
clone_size: few
j_call: TRBJ2-3
cdr3_nt: TGCAGTGCTAGAGATCCGGGCGGGAGCGCAGATACGCAGTATTTT
cdr3_aa: CSARDPGGSADTQYF

v_call: TRBV20-1
d_call: TRBD1
clone_size: once
j_call: TRBJ1-1
cdr3_nt: TGCAGTGCAAACCGACAGGGGGCAGGCACTGAAGCTTTCTTT
cdr3_aa: CSANRQGAGTEAFF

v_call: TRBV7-2
d_call: .
clone_size: .
j_call: TRBJ1-1
cdr3_nt: TGTGCCAGCAGCCTTGGACAATTCACTGAAGCTTTCTTT
cdr3_aa: CASSLGQFTEAFF

v_call: TRBV7-9
d_call: .
clone_size: many
j_call: TRBJ2-5
cdr3_nt: TGTGCCAGCAGCCTACGGACGGTTCGAGGGCGAGAGACCCAGTACTTC
cdr3_aa: CASSLRTVRGRETQYF

v_call: TRBV2
d_call: .
clone_size: few
j_call: TRBJ2-7
cdr3_nt: TGTGCCAGCAGTGTAGTGTACGGCACAAAAGACTTC
cdr3_aa: CASSVVYGTKDF

v_call: TRBV7-8
d_call: TRBD2
clone_size: few
j_call: TRBJ2-1
cdr3_nt: TGTGCCAGCAGCTCCGCCGGGACTAGCGTCAATGAGCAGTTCTTC
cdr3_aa: CASSSAGTSVNEQFF